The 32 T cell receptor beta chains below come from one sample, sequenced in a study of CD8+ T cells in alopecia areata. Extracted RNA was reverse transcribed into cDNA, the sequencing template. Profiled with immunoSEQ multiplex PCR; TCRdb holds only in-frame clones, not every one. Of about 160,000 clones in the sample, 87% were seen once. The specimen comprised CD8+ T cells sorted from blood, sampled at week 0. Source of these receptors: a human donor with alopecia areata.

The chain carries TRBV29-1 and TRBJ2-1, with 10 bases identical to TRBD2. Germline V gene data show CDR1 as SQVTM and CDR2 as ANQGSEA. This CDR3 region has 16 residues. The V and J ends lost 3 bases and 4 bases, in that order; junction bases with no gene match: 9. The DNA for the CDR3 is TGCAGCGTTGACGGTGCTGGGACTAGCGTATACAATGAGCAGTTCTTC. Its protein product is CSVDGAGTSVYNEQFF.

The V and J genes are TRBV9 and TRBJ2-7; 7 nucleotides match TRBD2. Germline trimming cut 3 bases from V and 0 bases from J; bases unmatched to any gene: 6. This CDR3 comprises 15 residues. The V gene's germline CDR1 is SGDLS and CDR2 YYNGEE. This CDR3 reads CASSAGGQSSYEQYF. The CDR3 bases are TGTGCCAGCAGCGCGGGAGGCCAAAGCTCCTACGAGCAGTACTTC.

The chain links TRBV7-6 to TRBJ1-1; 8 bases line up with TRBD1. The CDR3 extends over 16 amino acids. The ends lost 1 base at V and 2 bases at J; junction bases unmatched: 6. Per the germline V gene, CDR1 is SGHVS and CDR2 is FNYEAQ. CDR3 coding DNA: TGTGCCAGCAGCTTAGTGGCAGGGGGCGTTAACACTGAAGCTTTCTTT. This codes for CASSLVAGGVNTEAFF.

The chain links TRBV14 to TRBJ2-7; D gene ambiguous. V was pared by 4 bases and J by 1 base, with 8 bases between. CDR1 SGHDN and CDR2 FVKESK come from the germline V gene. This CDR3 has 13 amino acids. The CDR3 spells CASSPLGSYEQYF. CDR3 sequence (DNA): TGTGCCAGCAGCCCCCTCGGGTCCTACGAGCAGTACTTC.

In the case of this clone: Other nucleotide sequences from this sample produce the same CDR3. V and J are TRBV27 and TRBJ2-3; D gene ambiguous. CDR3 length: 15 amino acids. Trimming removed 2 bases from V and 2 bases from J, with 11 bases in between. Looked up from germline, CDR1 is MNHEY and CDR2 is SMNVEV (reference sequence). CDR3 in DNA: TGTGCCAGCAGTTTAAGGGCAAGATCCACAGATACGCAGTATTTT. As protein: CASSLRARSTDTQYF.

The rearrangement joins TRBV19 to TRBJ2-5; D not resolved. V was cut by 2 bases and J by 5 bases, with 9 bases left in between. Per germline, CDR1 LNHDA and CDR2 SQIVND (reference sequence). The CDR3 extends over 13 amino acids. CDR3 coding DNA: TGTGCCAGTAGTATAAACTTGGCCGAGACCCAGTACTTC. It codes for CASSINLAETQYF.

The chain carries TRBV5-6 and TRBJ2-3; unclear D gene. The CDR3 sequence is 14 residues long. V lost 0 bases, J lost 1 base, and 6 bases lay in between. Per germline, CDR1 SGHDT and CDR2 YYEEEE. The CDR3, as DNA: TGTGCCAGCAGCTTGGGCAGTGGCACAGATACGCAGTATTTT. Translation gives CASSLGSGTDTQYF.

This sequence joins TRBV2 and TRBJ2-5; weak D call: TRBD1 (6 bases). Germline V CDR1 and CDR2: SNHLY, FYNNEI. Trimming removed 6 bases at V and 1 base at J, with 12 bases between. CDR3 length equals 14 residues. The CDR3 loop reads CASSISDSQETQYF. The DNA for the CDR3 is TGTGCCAGCAGCATATCGGACAGCCAAGAGACCCAGTACTTC.

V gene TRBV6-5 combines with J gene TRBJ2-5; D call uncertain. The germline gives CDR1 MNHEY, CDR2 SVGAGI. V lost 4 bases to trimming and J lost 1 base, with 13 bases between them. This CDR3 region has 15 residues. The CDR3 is CASSSNRAVQETQYF. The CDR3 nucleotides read TGTGCCAGCAGTTCGAACCGGGCCGTCCAAGAGACCCAGTACTTC.

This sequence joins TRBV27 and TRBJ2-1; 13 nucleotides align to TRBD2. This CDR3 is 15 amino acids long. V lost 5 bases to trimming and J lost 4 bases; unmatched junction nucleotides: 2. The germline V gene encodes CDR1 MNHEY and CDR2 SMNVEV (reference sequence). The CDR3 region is CASSPLAGGYNEQFF. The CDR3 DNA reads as TGTGCCAGCAGTCCACTAGCGGGGGGGTACAATGAGCAGTTCTTC.

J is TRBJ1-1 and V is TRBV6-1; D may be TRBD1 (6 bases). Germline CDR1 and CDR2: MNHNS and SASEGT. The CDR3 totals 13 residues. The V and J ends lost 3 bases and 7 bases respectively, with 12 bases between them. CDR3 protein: CASSDKDRLEAFF. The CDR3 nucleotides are TGTGCCAGCAGTGATAAGGACAGACTTGAAGCTTTCTTT.

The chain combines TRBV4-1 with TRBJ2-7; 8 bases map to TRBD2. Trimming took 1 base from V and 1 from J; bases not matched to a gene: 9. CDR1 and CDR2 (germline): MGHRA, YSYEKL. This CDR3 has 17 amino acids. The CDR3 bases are TGCGCCAGCAGCCAAGCACTGAGCGGGAGCGCTTCCTACGAGCAGTACTTC. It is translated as CASSQALSGSASYEQYF.

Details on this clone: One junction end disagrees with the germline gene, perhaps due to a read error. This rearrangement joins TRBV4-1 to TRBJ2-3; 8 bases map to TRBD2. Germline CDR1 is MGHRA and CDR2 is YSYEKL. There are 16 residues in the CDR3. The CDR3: CASSQDQAGGTDTQYF. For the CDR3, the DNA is TGTGCCAGCAGCCAAGATCAAGCGGGAGGCACAGATACGCAGTATTTT.

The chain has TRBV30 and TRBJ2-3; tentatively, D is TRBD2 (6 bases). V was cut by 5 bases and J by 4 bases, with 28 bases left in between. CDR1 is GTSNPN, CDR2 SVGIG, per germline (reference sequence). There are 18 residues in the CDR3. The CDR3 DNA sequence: TGTGCCTGGGGGATGGGCGGGATAGGTAAAATTTATCCAGATACGCAGTATTTT. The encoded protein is CAWGMGGIGKIYPDTQYF.

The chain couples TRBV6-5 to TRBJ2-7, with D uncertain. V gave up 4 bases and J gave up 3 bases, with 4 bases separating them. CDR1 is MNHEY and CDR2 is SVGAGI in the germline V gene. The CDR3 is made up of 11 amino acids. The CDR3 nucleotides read TGTGCCAGCAGTTGGCTCTACGAGCAGTACTTC. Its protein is CASSWLYEQYF.

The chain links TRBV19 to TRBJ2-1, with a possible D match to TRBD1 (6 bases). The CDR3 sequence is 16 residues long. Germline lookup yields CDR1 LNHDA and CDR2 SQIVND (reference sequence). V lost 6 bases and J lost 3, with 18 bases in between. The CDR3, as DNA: TGTGCCAGTAGGATCTCGACAGGTGCGCTCTACAATGAGCAGTTCTTC. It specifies CASRISTGALYNEQFF.

Here the CDR3 DNA reads TGTGCCAGCAGTTTATACGGGGGGGCTTTTACTGAAGCTTTCTTT. As protein: CASSLYGGAFTEAFF. The genes are TRBV27 and TRBJ1-1, with a weak D call TRBD1 (6 bases). Deletions cut 1 base from V and 5 bases from J, with 14 bases between. Germline loops: CDR1 MNHEY, CDR2 SMNVEV (reference sequence). The CDR3 contains 15 residues.

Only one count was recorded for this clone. As DNA, the CDR3 is TGTGCCACCAGCAGAGTTCCTAGCTCCTACAATGAGCAGTTCTTC. Protein product: CATSRVPSSYNEQFF. The rearrangement links TRBV15 to TRBJ2-1; the D is unclear. This CDR3 has 15 amino acids. Per the germline V gene, CDR1 is LNHNV and CDR2 is YYDKDF (reference sequence). V lost 1 base, J lost 0 bases, and 7 bases lay in between.

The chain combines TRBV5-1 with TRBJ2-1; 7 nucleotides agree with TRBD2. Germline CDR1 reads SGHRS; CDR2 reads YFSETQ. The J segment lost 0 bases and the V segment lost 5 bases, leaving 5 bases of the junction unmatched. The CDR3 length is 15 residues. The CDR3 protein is CASSAGESSYNEQFF. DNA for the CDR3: TGCGCCAGCAGTGCGGGGGAGTCCTCCTACAATGAGCAGTTCTTC.

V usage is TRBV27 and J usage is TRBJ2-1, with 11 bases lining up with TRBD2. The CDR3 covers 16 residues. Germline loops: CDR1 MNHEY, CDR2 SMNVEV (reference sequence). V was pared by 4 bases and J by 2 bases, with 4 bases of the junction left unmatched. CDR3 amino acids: CASSSSGLAAYNEQFF. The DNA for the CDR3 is TGTGCCAGCAGTTCCTCGGGACTAGCGGCCTACAATGAGCAGTTCTTC.

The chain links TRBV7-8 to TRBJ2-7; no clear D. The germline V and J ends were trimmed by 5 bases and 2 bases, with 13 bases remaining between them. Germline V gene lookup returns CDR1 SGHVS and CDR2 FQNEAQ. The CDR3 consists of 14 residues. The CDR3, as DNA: TGTGCCAGCAGCCAAGATCCCGGCCCCTACGAGCAGTACTTC. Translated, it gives CASSQDPGPYEQYF.

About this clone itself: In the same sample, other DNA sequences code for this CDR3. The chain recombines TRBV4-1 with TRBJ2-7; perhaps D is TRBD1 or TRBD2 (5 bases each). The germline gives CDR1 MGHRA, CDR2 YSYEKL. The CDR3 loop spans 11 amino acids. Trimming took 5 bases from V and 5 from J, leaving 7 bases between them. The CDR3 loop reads CASSLGDEQYF. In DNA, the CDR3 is TGCGCCAGCAGCTTGGGGGACGAGCAGTACTTC.

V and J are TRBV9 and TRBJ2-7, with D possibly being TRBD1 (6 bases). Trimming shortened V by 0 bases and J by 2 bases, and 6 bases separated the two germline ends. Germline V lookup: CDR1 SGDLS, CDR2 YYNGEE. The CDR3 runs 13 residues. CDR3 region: CASSVAGAYEQYF. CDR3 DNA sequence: TGTGCCAGCAGCGTAGCAGGGGCCTACGAGCAGTACTTC.

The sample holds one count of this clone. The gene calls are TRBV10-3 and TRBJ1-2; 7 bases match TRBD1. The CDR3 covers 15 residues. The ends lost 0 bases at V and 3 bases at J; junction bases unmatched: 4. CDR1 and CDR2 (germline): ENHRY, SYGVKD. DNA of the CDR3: TGTGCCATCAGTGAGTCAGGGGGCGCGGACTATGGCTACACCTTC. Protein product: CAISESGGADYGYTF.

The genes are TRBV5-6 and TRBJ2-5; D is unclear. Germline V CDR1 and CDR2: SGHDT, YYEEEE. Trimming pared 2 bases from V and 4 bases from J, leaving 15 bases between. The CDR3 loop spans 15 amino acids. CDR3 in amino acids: CASSFLKSVLETQYF. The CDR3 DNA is TGTGCCAGCAGCTTTCTGAAATCGGTGCTAGAGACCCAGTACTTC.

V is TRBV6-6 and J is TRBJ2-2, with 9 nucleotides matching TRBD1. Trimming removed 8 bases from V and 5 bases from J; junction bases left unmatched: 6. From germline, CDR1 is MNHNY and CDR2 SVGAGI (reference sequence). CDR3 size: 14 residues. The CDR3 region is CASQPGTGTGELFF. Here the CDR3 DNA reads TGTGCCAGCCAACCCGGGACAGGGACCGGGGAGCTGTTTTTT.

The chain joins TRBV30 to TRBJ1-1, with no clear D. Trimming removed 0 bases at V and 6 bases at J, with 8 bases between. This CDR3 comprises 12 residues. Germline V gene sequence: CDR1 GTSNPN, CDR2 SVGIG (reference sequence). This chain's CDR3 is CAWSVGSSEAFF. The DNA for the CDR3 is TGTGCCTGGAGTGTAGGAAGTTCTGAAGCTTTCTTT.

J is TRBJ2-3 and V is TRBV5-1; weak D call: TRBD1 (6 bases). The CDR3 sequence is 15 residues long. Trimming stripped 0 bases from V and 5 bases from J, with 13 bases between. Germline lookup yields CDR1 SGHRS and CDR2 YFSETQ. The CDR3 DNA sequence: TGCGCCAGCAGCTTGGCACAGGGATTGGTAGATACGCAGTATTTT. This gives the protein CASSLAQGLVDTQYF.

CDR3 residues: CASSLARNTEAFF. In DNA form, the CDR3 reads TGTGCCAGCAGTCTGGCAAGGAACACTGAAGCTTTCTTT. The chain couples TRBV27 to TRBJ1-1; D gene ambiguous. Germline V lookup: CDR1 MNHEY, CDR2 SMNVEV (reference sequence). CDR3 length: 13 amino acids. Trimming pared 5 bases from V and 1 base from J, leaving 8 bases between.

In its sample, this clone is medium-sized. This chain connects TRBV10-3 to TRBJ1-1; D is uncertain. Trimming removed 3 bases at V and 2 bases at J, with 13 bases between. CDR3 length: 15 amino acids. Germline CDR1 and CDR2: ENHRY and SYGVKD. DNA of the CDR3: TGTGCCATCAGTGATGATCCGCGGTCAAACACTGAAGCTTTCTTT. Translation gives CAISDDPRSNTEAFF.

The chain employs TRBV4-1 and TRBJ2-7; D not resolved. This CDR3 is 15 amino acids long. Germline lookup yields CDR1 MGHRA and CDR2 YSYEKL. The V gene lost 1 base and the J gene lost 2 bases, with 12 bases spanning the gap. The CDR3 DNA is TGCGCCAGCAGCCAAGTGGATAACCCAACCTACGAGCAGTACTTC. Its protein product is CASSQVDNPTYEQYF.

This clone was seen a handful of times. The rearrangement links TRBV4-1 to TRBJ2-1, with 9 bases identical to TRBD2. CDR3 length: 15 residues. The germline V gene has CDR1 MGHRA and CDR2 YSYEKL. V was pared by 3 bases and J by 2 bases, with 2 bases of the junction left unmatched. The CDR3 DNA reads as TGCGCCAGCAGCCATAGGACTAGCGCCTACAATGAGCAGTTCTTC. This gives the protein CASSHRTSAYNEQFF.